This paragraph reports one T cell receptor (beta chain). What it binds is not known. Each TCR beta cDNA library carried unique molecular identifiers. TCRdb re-called the PCR reads through MiXCR, storing one row per CDR3 protein. In the table there are some 240,000 distinct CDR3 sequences, just over 35% of which are singletons. This entry is derived from a study of post-analysis software for immune sequencing data. Study observations and caveats: Patients used about 5 TRBV segments, including TRBV5-6, TRBV5-1 and TRBV20-1, more often than controls.

Unmatched junction bases numbered 4, after V lost 1 base and J lost 5 bases. Germline V lookup: CDR1 MDHEN, CDR2 SYDVKM. The CDR3 runs to 14 residues. What was sequenced was blood. The receptor was derived from a girl aged 5-17 years with multiple sclerosis. This chain uses TRBV28 with TRBJ1-2; TRBD1 matches at 7 bases. The CDR3 loop is CASSLLGTAYGYTF. The CDR3 DNA reads as TGTGCCAGCAGTTTATTAGGGACAGCTTATGGCTACACCTTC.